This TCR beta chain was recovered during a study of blood T cell repertoires in COVID-19 (dated by TCRdb to the early 2020s). About the study as a whole: Samples covering the acute and convalescent phases of COVID-19 were provided by collaborators in the United States, Italy and Spain. The material from the prospective study consisted of cDNA or gDNA derived from T cells, B-cell-depleted T cells, or PBMCs. Subjects who had been exposed to COVID-19, were actively infected with it, or had recovered from it provided the deeply sampled blood TCRbeta repertoires that made up the dataset. The repertoires were released in a freely available public database meant as a resource for research on the immune response to SARS-CoV-2. Samples came from the ongoing ImmuneRACE study (first 160 participants) plus 1,254 subjects from 6 global collaborators. The sample metadata nearly always contained a de-identified subject ID, COVID-19 status, age in years and sex. Where available, HLA class I and class II types were obtained from metadata supplied by the sample provider rather than from assay-based typing.

As regards this clone: Its antigen target is currently unknown. No quality values exist for individual bases; no much larger clone is one base distant.

Overall study outcomes, separate from this receptor: The quantity of clinical and demographic metadata differed by source and by participant and was supplied without curation.

TCRbeta CDR3 regions were amplified from genomic DNA using the immunoSEQ Assay, a bias-controlled multiplex PCR. On the study's bioinformatics: Nucleated cell counts per sample were estimated from amplification of reference gene primers within the assay. To quantify the absolute abundance of each unique TCRbeta CDR3 rearrangement, sequence reads were collapsed and filtered. For each sample, productive Simpson clonality was calculated as the square root of Simpson's diversity index over productive rearrangements. Not all clones reach the TCRdb copy of this immuneACCESS table, which keeps in-frame sequences only. Checked studies attribute under half of the gap to unresolved V genes and leave the rest unexplained. V and J calls plus clone size are reproduced from that table; the DNA served to infer D and trimming. The sample data list roughly 250,000 clones, and roughly 87% of these were observed just once. The ten largest clones represent about 0.8% of the sample.

Whole blood was collected in K2EDTA tubes by collaborating institutions according to the institutions' own protocols. For TCRbeta analysis, collaborators shipped samples in one of three forms: frozen whole blood, isolated PBMCs, or DNA extracted from either of those sample types. The sequenced material came from peripheral blood. The sequence came from a woman aged 25 to 45 with acute or convalescent COVID-19.

The DNA sequence is given as TGTGCCAGCAGCCCTTATGGGACAGCTTCTTCCTACGAGCAGTACTTC. It is translated as CASSPYGTASSYEQYF. Recombination connected TRBV13 to TRBJ2-7; TRBD1 matches 7 bases in the middle. From the germline V gene (reference sequence), CDR1 is PRHDT and CDR2 is FYEKMQ. Unmatched junction bases come to 11, with V trimmed by 5 bases and J by 1 base. The CDR3 goes from the cysteine to the phenylalanine over 16 residues. Of all the DNA, just the CDR3 is kept, 48 bases in frame from base 1.